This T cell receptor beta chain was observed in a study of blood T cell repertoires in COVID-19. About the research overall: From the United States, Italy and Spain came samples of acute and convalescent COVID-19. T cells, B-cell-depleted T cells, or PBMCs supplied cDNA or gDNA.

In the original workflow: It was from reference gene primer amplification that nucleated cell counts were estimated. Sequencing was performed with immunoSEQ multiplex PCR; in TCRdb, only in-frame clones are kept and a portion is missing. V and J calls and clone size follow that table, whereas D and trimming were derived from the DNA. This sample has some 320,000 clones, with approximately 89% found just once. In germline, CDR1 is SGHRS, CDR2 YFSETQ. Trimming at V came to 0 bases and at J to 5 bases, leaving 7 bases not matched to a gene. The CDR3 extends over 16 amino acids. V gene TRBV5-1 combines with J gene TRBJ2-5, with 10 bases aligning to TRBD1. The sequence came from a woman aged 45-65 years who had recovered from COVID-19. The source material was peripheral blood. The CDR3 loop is CASSLVTGGSWETQYF. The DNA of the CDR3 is TGCGCCAGCAGCTTGGTGACAGGGGGCAGTTGGGAGACCCAGTACTTC.